This TCR beta chain comes out of a study of blood T cell repertoires in COVID-19. This clone was detected a few times. Assay used: immunoSEQ multiplex PCR; TCRdb lists only in-frame clones, some missing. The table shows around 300,000 clones, with about 87% occurring only once. Sequencing used peripheral blood. This TCR was recovered from a woman aged 40 to 50 with acute or convalescent COVID-19.

Written as DNA, the CDR3 is TGTGCCACTCTAGGACAGGGGGCGCGAGCTTTCTTT. Translation: CATLGQGARAFF. The V and J genes are TRBV6-5 and TRBJ1-1; 11 bases match TRBD1. The CDR3 has 12 residues. V lost 10 bases and J lost 10; bases outside the gene matches: 8. Germline-derived CDR1 and CDR2 are MNHEY and SVGAGI.